The 14 T cell receptor beta chains presented below share a single source sample, sequenced in a study of control samples from healthy donors and cancer patients. Clones were read by immunoSEQ multiplex PCR, and TCRdb kept only the in-frame ones, dropping some. The repertoire has about 150,000 clones, over 90% of them found once; the top ten carry 2% to 2.5%. Source material: blood. Receptors were obtained from a man between 45 and 60 years old in good health.

The J gene is TRBJ2-3, the V gene TRBV10-1; D remains unclear. This CDR3 contains 15 residues. V was trimmed by 0 bases and J by 6 bases, leaving 13 bases between them. From germline, CDR1 is WNHNN and CDR2 SYGVQD (reference sequence). The CDR3 is CASSESSRPPDTQYF. DNA of the CDR3: TGCGCCAGCAGTGAGTCTTCGCGGCCTCCGGATACGCAGTATTTT.

The chain uses TRBV4-2 and TRBJ2-7; 8 nucleotides align to TRBD1. Looked up from germline, CDR1 is LGHNA and CDR2 is YNFKEQ. J was trimmed by 1 base and V by 0 bases; bases with no gene match: 14. There are 19 residues in the CDR3. The CDR3 here is CASSQDPHSLGQVSYEQYF. CDR3 in DNA: TGTGCCAGCAGCCAAGATCCGCATAGCTTGGGACAGGTGTCCTACGAGCAGTACTTC.

The V gene is TRBV18, the J gene TRBJ2-5, with D possibly matching TRBD2 (5 bases). The CDR3 length is 13 residues. Trimming removed 6 bases from V and 1 base from J, with 9 bases in between. The germline V gene has CDR1 KGHSH and CDR2 LQKENI. CDR3 nucleotide sequence: TGTGCCAGCTCCCCGGGGAGCCAAGAGACCCAGTACTTC. Its protein is CASSPGSQETQYF.

The rearrangement uses TRBV11-2 and TRBJ2-7, with 10 bases identical to TRBD1. The CDR3 contains 14 residues. Germline trimming cut 1 base from V and 6 bases from J; bases unmatched to any gene: 3. Per germline, CDR1 SGHAT and CDR2 FQNNGV. The CDR3 sequence: CASSLGQGAREQYF. The CDR3 DNA reads as TGTGCCAGCAGCTTAGGACAGGGGGCACGCGAGCAGTACTTC.

The chain couples TRBV5-4 to TRBJ2-7; 13 nucleotides match TRBD2. This CDR3 comprises 14 residues. Germline-derived CDR1 and CDR2 are SGHNT and YYREEE (reference sequence). Trimming cost V 4 bases and J 7 bases; bases outside gene matches: 5. DNA of the CDR3: TGTGCCAGCAGCCCACTAGCGGGAGGGCCTGAGCAGTACTTC. The encoded protein is CASSPLAGGPEQYF.

This chain joins TRBV28 and TRBJ2-1; 7 bases align to TRBD2. The V gene end was trimmed by 1 base and the J gene end by 0 bases; junction bases not matched to a gene: 3. The CDR3 extends over 16 amino acids. Germline CDR1 MDHEN, CDR2 SYDVKM. The CDR3 here is CASSLYGGSSYNEQFF. The CDR3 nucleotides are TGTGCCAGCAGTTTATACGGCGGGAGCTCCTACAATGAGCAGTTCTTC.

The chain combines TRBV4-2 with TRBJ2-7, with 9 bases aligning to TRBD2. This CDR3 has 16 amino acids. Per germline, CDR1 LGHNA and CDR2 YNFKEQ. Germline trimming cut 1 base from V and 4 bases from J; bases unmatched to any gene: 8. The CDR3 coding sequence is TGTGCCAGCAGCCAAGGCGGCGGGAGGGTTATATACGAGCAGTACTTC. Translating gives CASSQGGGRVIYEQYF.

The V call is TRBV12-3 or TRBV12-4, the J call TRBJ1-4; D may be TRBD1 (5 bases). This CDR3 region has 13 residues. V was clipped by 5 bases and J by 4 bases, with 8 bases between them. In DNA form, the CDR3 reads TGTGCCAGCAGTGGACACATTAATGAAAAACTGTTTTTT. It codes for CASSGHINEKLFF.

V is TRBV24-1 and J is TRBJ2-3; no clear D gene. Germline V gene sequence: CDR1 KGHDR, CDR2 SFDVKD. The CDR3 length is 15 residues. V was cut by 6 bases and J by 1 base, with 13 bases left in between. CDR3 coding DNA: TGTGCCACCAGTTCCTGGCGGAGTCGCACAGATACGCAGTATTTT. Its translation: CATSSWRSRTDTQYF.

The chain links TRBV4-2 to TRBJ1-1; tentative D call: TRBD1 (5 bases). V was pared by 1 base and J by 4 bases, with 22 bases between. Germline V CDR1 and CDR2: LGHNA, YNFKEQ. The CDR3 spans 18 residues. CDR3: CASSQATASHRGGTEAFF. DNA of the CDR3: TGTGCCAGCAGCCAAGCTACCGCCTCTCATAGGGGAGGCACTGAAGCTTTCTTT.

The V call is TRBV29-1, the J call TRBJ1-2; TRBD1 is a possible D gene (6 bases). This CDR3 region has 12 residues. Germline loops: CDR1 SQVTM, CDR2 ANQGSEA. V dropped 7 bases and J dropped 8 bases, with 17 bases sitting between them. This chain's CDR3 is CSARTDIRGYTF. CDR3 nucleotides: TGCAGCGCCCGGACAGACATCAGGGGCTACACCTTC.

J is TRBJ2-7 and V is TRBV5-5; D gene ambiguous. CDR1 is SGHKS, CDR2 YYEKEE, per germline (reference sequence). V gave up 2 bases and J gave up 5 bases, with 11 bases separating them. The CDR3 runs 13 residues. The CDR3 DNA follows: TGTGCCAGCAGCTTCGGGTCACGGGACGAGCAGTACTTC. Translation gives CASSFGSRDEQYF.

This clone was picked up one time. The V gene is TRBV28, the J gene TRBJ1-6, with TRBD1 identical over 7 bases. After removal of 5 bases from V and 0 bases from J, the junction contained 10 bases not matched to a gene. CDR1 and CDR2 from the germline V gene are MDHEN and SYDVKM. This CDR3 is 18 amino acids long. The CDR3 spells CASSASTGPSSYNSPLHF. The DNA of the CDR3 is TGTGCCAGCAGTGCCTCGACAGGGCCCAGCTCCTATAATTCACCCCTCCACTTT. Filled out from reference TRBV28 and TRBJ1-6, the complete variable domain reads DVKVTQSSRYLVKRTGEKVFLECVQDMDHENMFWYRQDPGLGLRLIYFSYDVKMKEKGDIPEGYSVSREKKERFSLILESASTNQTSMYLCASSASTGPSSYNSPLHFGNGTRLTVT.

V gene TRBV13 combines with J gene TRBJ2-7; D is perhaps TRBD2 (5 bases). The germline V gene has CDR1 PRHDT and CDR2 FYEKMQ (reference sequence). The CDR3 consists of 15 residues. Trimming removed 5 bases at V and 0 bases at J, with 14 bases between. The CDR3 nucleotides are TGTGCCAGCAGCAATACCCTAAGCGGCTCCTACGAGCAGTACTTC. It specifies CASSNTLSGSYEQYF.